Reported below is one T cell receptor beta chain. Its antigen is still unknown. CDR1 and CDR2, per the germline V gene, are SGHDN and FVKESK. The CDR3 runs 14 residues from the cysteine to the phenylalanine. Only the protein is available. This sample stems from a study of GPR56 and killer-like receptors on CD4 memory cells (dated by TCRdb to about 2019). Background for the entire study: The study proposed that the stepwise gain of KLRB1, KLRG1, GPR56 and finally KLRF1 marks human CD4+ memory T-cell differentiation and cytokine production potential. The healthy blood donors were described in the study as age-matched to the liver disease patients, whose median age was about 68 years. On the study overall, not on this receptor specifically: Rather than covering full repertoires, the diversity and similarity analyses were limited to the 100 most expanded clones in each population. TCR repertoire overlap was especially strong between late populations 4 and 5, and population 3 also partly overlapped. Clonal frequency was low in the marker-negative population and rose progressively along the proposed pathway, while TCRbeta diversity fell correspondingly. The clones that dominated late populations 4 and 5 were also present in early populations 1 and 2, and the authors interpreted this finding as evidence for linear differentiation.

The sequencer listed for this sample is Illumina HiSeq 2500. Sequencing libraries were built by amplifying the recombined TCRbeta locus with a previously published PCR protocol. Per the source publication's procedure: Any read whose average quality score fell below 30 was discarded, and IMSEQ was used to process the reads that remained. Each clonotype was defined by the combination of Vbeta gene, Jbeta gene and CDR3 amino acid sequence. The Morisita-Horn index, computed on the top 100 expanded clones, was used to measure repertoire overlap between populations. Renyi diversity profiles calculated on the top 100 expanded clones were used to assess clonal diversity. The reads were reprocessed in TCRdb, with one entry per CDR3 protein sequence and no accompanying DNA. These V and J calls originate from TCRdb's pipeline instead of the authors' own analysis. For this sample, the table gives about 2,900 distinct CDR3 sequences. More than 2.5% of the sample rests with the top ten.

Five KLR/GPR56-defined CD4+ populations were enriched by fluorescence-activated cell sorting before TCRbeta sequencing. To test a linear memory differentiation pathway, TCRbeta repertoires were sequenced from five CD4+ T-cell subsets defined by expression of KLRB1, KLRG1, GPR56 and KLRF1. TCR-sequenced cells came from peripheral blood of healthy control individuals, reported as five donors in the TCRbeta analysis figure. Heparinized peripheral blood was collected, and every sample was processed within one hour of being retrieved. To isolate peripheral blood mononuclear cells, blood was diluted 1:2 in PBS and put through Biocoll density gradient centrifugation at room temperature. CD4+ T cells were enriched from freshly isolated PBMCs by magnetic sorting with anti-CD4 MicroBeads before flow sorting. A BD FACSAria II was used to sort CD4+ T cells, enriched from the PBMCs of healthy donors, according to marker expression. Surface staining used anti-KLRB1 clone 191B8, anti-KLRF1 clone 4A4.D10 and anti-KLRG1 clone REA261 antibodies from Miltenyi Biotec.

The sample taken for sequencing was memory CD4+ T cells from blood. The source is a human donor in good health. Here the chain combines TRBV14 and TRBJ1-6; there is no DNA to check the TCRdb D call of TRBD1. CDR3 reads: CASSLDSYNSPLHF.